The clone carrying this T cell receptor (beta chain) was picked up a small number of times. The antigen is unknown. The study sequenced cultured CD4+ T cell DNA using the Oncomine TCR Beta short-read assay. TCRdb redid the calling of the PCR reads with MiXCR, one entry per CDR3 protein. The sample gives approximately 8,100 distinct CDR3 sequences, around 50% of which show up once; about 20% is in the top ten. Documented treatment: roughly 11-day PBMC culture with coronavirus spike peptide pools or control peptides (ViraFEST assay). These data belong to a study of vaccination and CD4 T cells after COVID-19. Study-level background: SARS-CoV-2 was confirmed by nasal swab PCR; disease was mild in several, severe in one. Cells were stimulated with overlapping spike peptide pools from SARS-CoV-2, HCoV-NL63, HCoV-OC43 and HCoV-229E. The control cultures got either a CEFX pool, an HIV-1 Nef pool, or no peptide at all. Overall study results and limits: Reactive clone data from convalescent patients indicated a median of approximately 90% appearing only post-vaccination.

CDR1 is GTSNPN, CDR2 SVGIG, per germline (reference sequence). The CDR3 totals 13 residues. With 2 bases removed from V and 0 bases from J, the gap between germline ends came to 7 bases. The clonotype comes from a human donor who had recovered from COVID-19. The V call is TRBV30, the J call TRBJ1-1, with D uncertain. The sample comprised CD4+ T cells from blood, cultured in vitro. The CDR3 loop is CAWSPHMNTEAFF. CDR3 coding DNA: TGTGCCTGGAGTCCCCACATGAACACTGAAGCTTTCTTT.